This T cell receptor (beta chain) is drawn from a study of CD8 T cells in seronegative destructive rheumatoid arthritis (TCRdb year 2020). General notes on the study: Most of the eight CND-RA patients were receiving biological drugs at sampling. Researchers compared peripheral CD8+ TCRbeta repertoires from patients with CCP-negative destructive rheumatoid arthritis (CND-RA) against repertoires from newly diagnosed seropositive RA, seronegative RA and healthy controls. Comparison cohorts of seropositive RA, seronegative RA and healthy controls came from an earlier published TCRbeta dataset rather than new sequencing. Results and caveats for the whole study, not just this receptor: CND-RA repertoires showed more CMV-reactive and fewer influenza A-reactive CD8+ TCRbeta sequences than controls and other RA subtypes. Across the approximately 110,000 clonotypes tested, no public clonotype enrichment survived Benjamini-Hochberg correction. With age adjusted for, CD8+ TCRbeta repertoires in CND-RA patients appeared less diverse and more clonal than repertoires in other RA subtypes. A distinct set of enriched public clonotypes appeared to be carried by CND-RA patients, and this finding was interpreted by the authors as support for a separate disease subset. In the absence of diagnostic samples, TCR repertoire differences may be partly attributable to poor disease control over the years rather than being present at onset. The small size of the CND-RA cohort was noted as a limitation of the study.

A negative result on the clinical CCP2 antibody test was shown by CND-RA patients, and progression of joint destruction was observed despite active therapy. Every CND-RA patient had failed conventional anti-rheumatic therapy and showed typical joint destruction in the wrists and ankles. CND-RA patients were sampled not at diagnosis but after long disease histories, which in several cases spanned decades. Approximately 50 millilitres of EDTA-anticoagulated peripheral blood were drawn from each patient. Density gradient separation with Ficoll-Paque PLUS was used to isolate peripheral blood mononuclear cells. CD8+ cells were isolated from fresh or cryopreserved PBMCs by AutoMACS magnetic bead positive selection, with purity checked by flow cytometry. Nucleospin Tissue or Tissue XS kits were used for genomic DNA extraction, and quantification was performed on a Qubit 2.0 fluorometer. The CDR3 holds 15 amino acids from the cysteine to the phenylalanine. The entry retains the CDR3 DNA only, 45 bases that are in frame from base 1. CDR1 is given as MNHEY and CDR2 as SMNVEV, both from the germline V gene (reference sequence). The germline V end is reduced by 2 bases and the J end by 2 bases; junction bases left unmatched: 1.

Genomic DNA from CD8+ cells was used for TCRbeta sequencing according to the manufacturer's instructions. TCRbeta sequencing used the immunoSEQ assay and was run at a genomics technology centre in Finland. As for the original processing: The clonotype tables produced by the immunoSEQ preprocessing pipeline were converted into VDJtools format, and any non-productive clonotypes were filtered out. Any sample with fewer than 10,000 reads was excluded, the remaining samples were subsampled to 10,000 reads, and most of the eight CND-RA samples made it through. Shannon-Wiener, Simpson and clonality indices were calculated with the VDJtools CalcDiversityStats function on data subsampled to 10,000 reads. Non-singleton TCRbeta clonotypes were hard-matched, with no mismatches allowed, against VDJdb to infer antigen specificity. CDR3 sequences that differed by a single amino acid (Hamming distance 1) were grouped into clusters that potentially share antigen targets. After each group was resampled to six samples, one-sided Fisher's exact tests checked public clonotypes for group enrichment, with the whole procedure repeated ten times. The table comes from immuneACCESS by way of TCRdb, which keeps in-frame sequences with V and J called. Part of the clones is missing from these tables; in studies checked, under half for an unresolved V gene and the rest for unknown reasons. V and J calls and clone size are as listed in that table; D and trimming were resolved from the DNA. This sample comprises about 13,000 clones, around 86% of them detected only once. The ten biggest clones cover 27% of the sample.

A single count supports this clone. There is no known antigen for this receptor. Base qualities are not at hand, and no much larger clone is one base apart. What was sequenced was CD8+ T cells from blood. The origin of this receptor is a woman aged 30 to 49 with seronegative destructive rheumatoid arthritis. The rearranged segments are TRBV27 and TRBJ1-5; TRBD1 matches 9 bases in the middle. The CDR3 region: CASSLGDRGNQPQHF. In nucleotides, the sequence is TGTGCCAGCAGTTTAGGGGACAGGGGCAATCAGCCCCAGCATTTT.